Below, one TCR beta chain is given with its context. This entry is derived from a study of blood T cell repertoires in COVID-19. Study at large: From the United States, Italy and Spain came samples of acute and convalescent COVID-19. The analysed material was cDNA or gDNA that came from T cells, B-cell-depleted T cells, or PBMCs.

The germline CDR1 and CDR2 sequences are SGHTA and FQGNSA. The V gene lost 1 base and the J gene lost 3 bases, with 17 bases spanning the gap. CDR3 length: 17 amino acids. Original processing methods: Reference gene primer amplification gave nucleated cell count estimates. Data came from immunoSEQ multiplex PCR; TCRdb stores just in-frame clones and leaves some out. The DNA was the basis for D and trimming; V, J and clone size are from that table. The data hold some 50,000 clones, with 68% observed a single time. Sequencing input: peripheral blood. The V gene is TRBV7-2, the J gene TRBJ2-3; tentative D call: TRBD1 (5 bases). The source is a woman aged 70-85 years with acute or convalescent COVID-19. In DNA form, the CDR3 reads TGTGCCAGCAGCTTAGTATTCCAGGGTCTGAGAACAGATACGCAGTATTTT. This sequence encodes CASSLVFQGLRTDTQYF. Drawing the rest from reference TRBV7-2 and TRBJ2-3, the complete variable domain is GAGVSQSPSNKVTEKGKDVELRCDPISGHTALYWYRQSLGQGLEFLIYFQGNSAPDKSGLPSDRFSAERTGGSVSTLTIQRTQQEDSAVYLCASSLVFQGLRTDTQYFGPGTRLTVL.